A selection of T cell receptor beta chains follows, all from one sample in a study of T cells in Graves' hyperthyroidism and ophthalmopathy. TCRdb re-derived calls from the multiplex PCR reads in MiXCR, one entry per CDR3 protein. The table shows over 250,000 distinct CDR3 sequences, with approximately 21% occurring only once. The sample was blood. The receptor source for this set is a man aged 25 to 40 with Graves' ophthalmopathy. CDR3s include the opening cysteine and the closing phenylalanine or tryptophan. Each record gives: CDR3 protein, clone size, V gene, J gene, CDR3 length. Rows give clone size only sometimes, using once, few, many, or a class for an expanded clone.

cdr3_aa: CASSLNDEQYF; clone_size: few; v_call: TRBV11-3; j_call: TRBJ2-7; cdr3_length: 11
cdr3_aa: CASSPILTASSGNTIYF; clone_size: -; v_call: TRBV4-1; j_call: TRBJ1-3; cdr3_length: 17
cdr3_aa: CASSLPAGVSTEAFF; clone_size: many; v_call: TRBV11-2; j_call: TRBJ1-1; cdr3_length: 15
cdr3_aa: CASSIGQVDEAFF; clone_size: few; v_call: TRBV12-3/TRBV12-4; j_call: TRBJ1-1; cdr3_length: 13
cdr3_aa: CASSIRGSPYNEQFF; clone_size: -; v_call: TRBV19; j_call: TRBJ2-1; cdr3_length: 15
cdr3_aa: CASSGERALKAFF; clone_size: many; v_call: TRBV11-3; j_call: TRBJ1-1; cdr3_length: 13
cdr3_aa: CASSEERNQPQHF; clone_size: few; v_call: TRBV6-1; j_call: TRBJ1-5; cdr3_length: 13
cdr3_aa: CASSLFLGTEAFF; clone_size: few; v_call: TRBV5-5; j_call: TRBJ1-1; cdr3_length: 13
cdr3_aa: CASSLGQAYSPLHF; clone_size: -; v_call: TRBV5-1; j_call: TRBJ1-6; cdr3_length: 14
cdr3_aa: CASSPTLGRLRYYEQYF; clone_size: -; v_call: TRBV27; j_call: TRBJ2-7; cdr3_length: 17
cdr3_aa: CASSLGASTDTQYF; clone_size: many; v_call: TRBV11-3; j_call: TRBJ2-3; cdr3_length: 14
cdr3_aa: CASRGQGDTGELFF; clone_size: -; v_call: TRBV27; j_call: TRBJ2-2; cdr3_length: 14
cdr3_aa: CASSSAGTGGLETQYF; clone_size: -; v_call: TRBV28; j_call: TRBJ2-5; cdr3_length: 16
cdr3_aa: CASSLARGAGTNEKLFF; clone_size: few; v_call: TRBV7-9; j_call: TRBJ1-4; cdr3_length: 17
cdr3_aa: CASRLGTGIDEQYF; clone_size: -; v_call: TRBV2; j_call: TRBJ2-7; cdr3_length: 14
cdr3_aa: CASSHYGTSVETQYF; clone_size: many; v_call: TRBV2; j_call: TRBJ2-5; cdr3_length: 15
cdr3_aa: CASSSREGAKNIQYF; clone_size: many; v_call: TRBV13; j_call: TRBJ2-4; cdr3_length: 15
cdr3_aa: CASSTGQGREKLFF; clone_size: many; v_call: TRBV7-9; j_call: TRBJ1-4; cdr3_length: 14
cdr3_aa: CASSKGQIYEQYF; clone_size: many; v_call: TRBV2; j_call: TRBJ2-7; cdr3_length: 13
cdr3_aa: CASILSRTANYGYTF; clone_size: many; v_call: TRBV2; j_call: TRBJ1-2; cdr3_length: 15
cdr3_aa: CSARPAPASGNTDTQYF; clone_size: few; v_call: TRBV20-1; j_call: TRBJ2-3; cdr3_length: 17
cdr3_aa: CSAGLGSAREQFF; clone_size: -; v_call: TRBV20-1; j_call: TRBJ2-1; cdr3_length: 13
cdr3_aa: CASSFANYNEQFF; clone_size: few; v_call: TRBV28; j_call: TRBJ2-1; cdr3_length: 13
cdr3_aa: CAGGPYSYEQYF; clone_size: -; v_call: TRBV2; j_call: TRBJ2-7; cdr3_length: 12
cdr3_aa: CASSPTGINEKLFF; clone_size: -; v_call: TRBV18; j_call: TRBJ1-4; cdr3_length: 14
cdr3_aa: CASSSRGSGVYNEQFF; clone_size: many; v_call: TRBV11-2; j_call: TRBJ2-1; cdr3_length: 16